A single T cell receptor beta chain is shown here with its context. The CDR3 totals 16 residues. V lost 5 bases to trimming and J lost 6 bases; unmatched junction nucleotides: 12. Looked up from germline, CDR1 is MNHEY and CDR2 is SMNVEV (reference sequence). This record belongs to a study of blood T cell repertoires in COVID-19. Only in-frame clones appear in the TCRdb table, and some are missing; sequencing was by immunoSEQ multiplex PCR. The repertoire holds some 170,000 clones, with approximately 78% as singletons. The J gene is TRBJ2-2, the V gene TRBV27; 7 bases agree with TRBD1. The specimen was PBMCs or T cells enriched from blood (not recorded which). This clonotype was sampled from a woman aged 50 to 65 who had recovered from COVID-19. The CDR3 is CASSAWDSWAPGELFF. As DNA, the CDR3 is TGTGCCAGCAGTGCCTGGGACAGTTGGGCGCCCGGGGAGCTGTTTTTT.